The sample holds one count of the clone carrying this T cell receptor (beta chain). Trimming left V 3 bases short and J 0 bases short, with 10 bases between. Germline CDR1 and CDR2: DFQATT and SNEGSKA (reference sequence). This CDR3 has 14 amino acids. The data were obtained in a study of blood T cell repertoires in COVID-19. The authors' processing: Amplification of reference gene primers provided the estimated nucleated cell counts. TCRdb's table, derived via immunoSEQ multiplex PCR, lists solely in-frame clones and lacks some. V, J and clone size are taken as reported in that table, and D and trimming were inferred from the DNA itself. Among some 160,000 clones listed, more than 70% were seen once.

The sequence was obtained from a man in his sixties with acute or convalescent COVID-19. Sequenced: peripheral blood. This chain links TRBV20-1 with TRBJ2-3; D not certain. Written as DNA, the CDR3 is TGCAGTGCTAGTGTGCGCGGTAGCACAGATACGCAGTATTTT. The encoded protein is CSASVRGSTDTQYF.